The 29 T cell receptor beta chains given below trace back to one sample, sequenced in a study of siplizumab effects on memory and regulatory T cells. The data were produced by immunoSEQ multiplex PCR, yet TCRdb's version contains in-frame clones alone and is incomplete. In the table there are tens of thousands of clones, more than 80% of which are singletons. The specimen sequenced was CD8+ T cells sorted from blood. Every receptor here comes from a human donor in good health.

This clone was found a few times. The V gene is TRBV19, the J gene TRBJ2-5; D possibly uses TRBD1 or TRBD2 (5 bases each). Germline V lookup: CDR1 LNHDA, CDR2 SQIVND (reference sequence). CDR3 length: 16 residues. Trimming took off 5 bases at V and 5 bases at J, with 21 bases between the two ends. The CDR3 nucleotides read TGTGCCAGTAGTCGCAGGGACCAGCGAGCAGGCGAGACCCAGTACTTC. Translating gives CASSRRDQRAGETQYF.

The chain employs TRBV6-5 and TRBJ2-7; D might be TRBD2 (5 bases). CDR1 is MNHEY and CDR2 is SVGAGI in the germline V gene. The CDR3 loop spans 14 amino acids. The V and J ends lost 4 bases and 2 bases respectively, with 12 bases between them. The CDR3 region is CASSSQDGAYEQYF. The CDR3 bases are TGTGCCAGCAGTTCTCAAGACGGGGCCTACGAGCAGTACTTC.

The chain is built from TRBV14 and TRBJ2-6; D may correspond to TRBD1 or TRBD2 (5 bases each). From germline, CDR1 is SGHDN and CDR2 FVKESK. V was trimmed by 3 bases and J by 1 base, leaving 13 bases between them. The CDR3 is 17 residues long. CDR3: CASSHSVGVSGANVLTF. The CDR3 DNA reads TGTGCCAGCAGCCACTCTGTGGGGGTATCTGGGGCCAACGTCCTGACTTTC.

The table lists this clone with a few counts. The chain uses TRBV6-1 and TRBJ2-3; 7 bases line up with TRBD2. J was trimmed by 1 base and V by 1 base; bases with no gene match: 2. The CDR3 covers 15 residues. Germline loops: CDR1 MNHNS, CDR2 SASEGT. Here the CDR3 reads CASSEVAGGTDTQYF. CDR3 nucleotides: TGTGCCAGCAGTGAAGTGGCGGGAGGCACAGATACGCAGTATTTT.

Only one count was recorded for this clone. The genes are TRBV19 and TRBJ1-2; D is uncertain. The CDR3 is made up of 16 amino acids. V lost 6 bases and J 1 base, leaving 18 bases between the germline ends. Germline CDR1 and CDR2: LNHDA and SQIVND (reference sequence). The CDR3 spells CASSPSFGADNYGYTF. CDR3 DNA: TGTGCCAGTAGCCCCTCGTTCGGTGCGGATAACTATGGCTACACCTTC.

This chain links TRBV19 with TRBJ1-5, with 7 bases matching TRBD1. The V gene's germline CDR1 is LNHDA and CDR2 SQIVND (reference sequence). V lost 1 base and J lost 4; bases outside the gene matches: 4. CDR3 size: 15 residues. CDR3 protein: CASSIGPGGNQPQHF. CDR3 DNA: TGTGCCAGTAGTATAGGGCCAGGGGGAAATCAGCCCCAGCATTTT. The full variable domain, in which reference TRBV19 and TRBJ1-5 provide the parts outside the CDR3, is DGGITQSPKYLFRKEGQNVTLSCEQNLNHDAMYWYRQDPGQGLRLIYYSQIVNDFQKGDIAEGYSVSREKKESFPLTVTSAQKNPTAFYLCASSIGPGGNQPQHFGDGTRLSIL.

The rearrangement links TRBV6-6 to TRBJ1-2, with D possibly TRBD1 on 6 matching bases. In germline, CDR1 is MNHNY, CDR2 SVGAGI (reference sequence). Trimming took off 0 bases at V and 4 bases at J, with 9 bases between the two ends. The CDR3 loop spans 14 amino acids. The CDR3 spells CASSYSSGVYGYTF. DNA of the CDR3: TGTGCCAGCAGTTACTCTTCAGGGGTCTATGGCTACACCTTC.

The gene calls are TRBV19 and TRBJ2-1; D possibly corresponds to TRBD2 (6 bases). The CDR3 totals 16 residues. The V gene lost 5 bases and the J gene lost 6 bases, with 20 bases spanning the gap. CDR1 is LNHDA and CDR2 is SQIVND in the germline V gene (reference sequence). The chain's CDR3 is CASSLGNPGVGNEQFF. The CDR3 DNA follows: TGTGCCAGTAGTTTAGGCAATCCGGGGGTGGGCAATGAGCAGTTCTTC. The entire variable domain, with the rest obtained from reference TRBV19 and TRBJ2-1, is as follows: DGGITQSPKYLFRKEGQNVTLSCEQNLNHDAMYWYRQDPGQGLRLIYYSQIVNDFQKGDIAEGYSVSREKKESFPLTVTSAQKNPTAFYLCASSLGNPGVGNEQFFGPGTRLTVL.

The chain couples TRBV7-9 to TRBJ1-2, with D perhaps TRBD1 (5 bases). Germline V gives CDR1 SEHNR, CDR2 FQNEAQ (reference sequence). The CDR3 spans 18 residues. V was shortened by 4 bases and J by 2 bases, with 23 bases between the two germline ends. CDR3 nucleotide sequence: TGTGCCAGCAGCTCGACACGAGGGGACGCCCGGTGGAACTATGGCTACACCTTC. Translation: CASSSTRGDARWNYGYTF.

J is TRBJ2-5 and V is TRBV5-1, with 8 bases fitting TRBD1. The CDR3 has 17 residues. CDR1 is SGHRS and CDR2 is YFSETQ in the germline V gene. V was clipped by 0 bases and J by 5 bases; unmatched bases: 12. The CDR3: CASSLVSDRGFPETQYF. The CDR3 DNA sequence: TGCGCCAGCAGCTTGGTTTCTGACAGGGGTTTTCCGGAGACCCAGTACTTC. Supplemented by reference TRBV5-1 and TRBJ2-5, the full variable domain reads KAGVTQTPRYLIKTRGQQVTLSCSPISGHRSVSWYQQTPGQGLQFLFEYFSETQRNKGNFPGRFSGRQFSNSRSEMNVSTLELGDSALYLCASSLVSDRGFPETQYFGPGTRLLVL.

The chain employs TRBV11-2 and TRBJ2-5, with 10 bases matching TRBD1. This CDR3 spans 15 amino acids. After removal of 5 bases from V and 2 bases from J, the junction contained 5 bases not matched to a gene. CDR1 is SGHAT, CDR2 FQNNGV, per germline. Here the CDR3 DNA reads TGTGCCAGCAGCACTTTGGACAGGGGGCAAGAGACCCAGTACTTC. It translates to CASSTLDRGQETQYF.

V usage is TRBV6-5 and J usage is TRBJ2-1, with TRBD1 matching over 11 bases. This CDR3 region has 14 residues. From germline, CDR1 is MNHEY and CDR2 SVGAGI. After removal of 6 bases from V and 7 bases from J, the junction contained 5 bases not matched to a gene. The chain's CDR3 is CASRRTGGLNEQFF. DNA of the CDR3: TGTGCCAGCAGGCGGACAGGGGGCTTAAATGAGCAGTTCTTC.

This clone was counted once. The rearrangement uses TRBV7-6 and TRBJ2-5, with TRBD1 identical over 8 bases. The CDR3 spans 15 residues. V lost 5 bases and J lost 2; bases outside the gene matches: 7. Germline assignment: CDR1 SGHVS and CDR2 FNYEAQ. The CDR3 loop reads CASSPGGLVQETQYF. CDR3 sequence (DNA): TGTGCCAGCAGCCCAGGGGGCCTCGTACAAGAGACCCAGTACTTC. The variable domain in full, with the rest retrieved from reference TRBV7-6 and TRBJ2-5, is GAGVSQSPRYKVTKRGQDVALRCDPISGHVSLYWYRQALGQGPEFLTYFNYEAQQDKSGLPNDRFSAERPEGSISTLTIQRTEQRDSAMYRCASSPGGLVQETQYFGPGTRLLVL.

This clone came up once. This chain joins TRBV9 and TRBJ1-1; perhaps TRBD1 as D (5 bases). CDR1 and CDR2 from the germline V gene are SGDLS and YYNGEE. This CDR3 has 15 residues. Between the trimmed V and J ends, which lost 3 bases and 4 bases, there was a span of 16 bases. CDR3 in amino acids: CASSELKRGSTEAFF. Written as DNA, the CDR3 is TGTGCCAGCAGCGAACTAAAGAGGGGTAGCACTGAAGCTTTCTTT.

The V call is TRBV30, the J call TRBJ2-3; a possible D gene is TRBD2 (6 bases). The V gene's germline CDR1 is GTSNPN and CDR2 SVGIG (reference sequence). The CDR3 consists of 13 residues. The V and J ends lost 3 bases and 5 bases respectively, with 12 bases between them. The CDR3 loop is CAWRWGVGDTQYF. DNA for the CDR3: TGTGCCTGGAGGTGGGGGGTTGGAGATACGCAGTATTTT.

This clone was seen only once. This sequence joins TRBV5-6 and TRBJ2-5; 8 nucleotides agree with TRBD2. Trimming at V came to 0 bases and at J to 5 bases, leaving 3 bases not matched to a gene. The V gene's germline CDR1 is SGHDT and CDR2 YYEEEE. The CDR3 extends over 14 amino acids. CDR3 nucleotides: TGTGCCAGCAGCTTGGCCCAGCGGGGGGAGACCCAGTACTTC. Translation: CASSLAQRGETQYF.

The chain couples TRBV5-4 to TRBJ2-7, with D perhaps matching TRBD1 or TRBD2 (5 bases each). This CDR3 has 14 residues. Trimming took off 4 bases at V and 2 bases at J, with 13 bases between the two ends. CDR1 and CDR2 from the germline V gene are SGHNT and YYREEE (reference sequence). The CDR3 DNA sequence: TGTGCCAGCAGCGGCCGGGACGGAGCCTACGAGCAGTACTTC. As protein: CASSGRDGAYEQYF.

For this clone: The sample carries other DNA sequences with the same CDR3. The genes are TRBV4-1 and TRBJ2-7; D gene ambiguous. The CDR3 is 13 residues long. The germline V gene has CDR1 MGHRA and CDR2 YSYEKL. V lost 1 base, J lost 0 bases, and 4 bases lay in between. CDR3 bases: TGCGCCAGCAGCCAAGGGGTCTCCTACGAGCAGTACTTC. It codes for CASSQGVSYEQYF.

The chain uses TRBV27 and TRBJ2-1; D unclear. From germline, CDR1 is MNHEY and CDR2 SMNVEV (reference sequence). Trimming removed 4 bases at V and 7 bases at J, with 14 bases between. The CDR3 extends over 14 amino acids. The CDR3 protein is CASSSSQLPNEQFF. The CDR3 coding sequence is TGTGCCAGCAGTTCCAGCCAGTTGCCGAATGAGCAGTTCTTC.

V is TRBV10-3 and J is TRBJ2-1; 9 bases are shared with TRBD1. The CDR3 sequence is 14 residues long. Germline V lookup: CDR1 ENHRY, CDR2 SYGVKD. Trimming removed 4 bases from V and 7 bases from J; junction bases left unmatched: 5. CDR3: CAISGTGVANEQFF. For the CDR3, the DNA is TGTGCCATCAGTGGGACAGGGGTAGCGAATGAGCAGTTCTTC.

This clone was seen a single time. The chain is built from TRBV27 and TRBJ2-7; a possible D gene is TRBD2 (6 bases). The germline CDR1 and CDR2 sequences are MNHEY and SMNVEV (reference sequence). The CDR3 consists of 12 residues. The V end lost 5 bases, the J end lost 3 bases, and 8 bases lay between the germline ends. Written as DNA, the CDR3 is TGTGCCAGCAGTCGACTAGGCTACGAGCAGTACTTC. It codes for CASSRLGYEQYF.

The chain carries TRBV7-6 and TRBJ2-5, with 14 bases lining up with TRBD2. The CDR3 runs to 17 residues. Losses at the gene ends were 7 bases for V and 5 bases for J; bases not matched to a gene: 12. Germline V gives CDR1 SGHVS, CDR2 FNYEAQ. DNA of the CDR3: TGTGCCAGCAAAACCTGGACTAGCGGGAGGAGTGAGGAGACCCAGTACTTC. Amino acids: CASKTWTSGRSEETQYF.

This rearrangement joins TRBV19 to TRBJ2-7; tentatively, D is TRBD1 or TRBD2 (5 bases each). The germline gives CDR1 LNHDA, CDR2 SQIVND (reference sequence). V was shortened by 5 bases and J by 6 bases, with 14 bases between the two germline ends. The CDR3 extends over 13 amino acids. DNA of the CDR3: TGTGCCAGTAGTCCGGGGCTCCTTGTCGAGCAGTACTTC. As protein: CASSPGLLVEQYF.

V usage is TRBV19 and J usage is TRBJ1-4; maybe TRBD1 (5 bases). Deletions cut 10 bases from V and 7 bases from J, with 16 bases between. Germline lookup yields CDR1 LNHDA and CDR2 SQIVND (reference sequence). The CDR3 runs 13 residues. CDR3 in amino acids: CAKLQDEGEKLFF. The DNA of the CDR3 is TGTGCCAAGCTACAGGACGAGGGTGAAAAACTGTTTTTT.

The CDR3 sequence is CASSIDRGFTDTQYF. The CDR3 DNA sequence: TGTGCCAGTAGTATAGATCGCGGGTTCACAGATACGCAGTATTTT. The chain has TRBV19 and TRBJ2-3; TRBD2 might be the D (5 bases). The CDR3 runs to 15 residues. Germline CDR1 and CDR2: LNHDA and SQIVND (reference sequence). V lost 0 bases to trimming and J lost 2 bases, with 9 bases between them.

The chain has TRBV29-1 and TRBJ2-7; TRBD1 aligns across 7 bases. V lost 4 bases, J lost 0 bases, and 9 bases stayed unmatched. This CDR3 has 15 amino acids. Germline V gene lookup returns CDR1 SQVTM and CDR2 ANQGSEA. The CDR3 protein is CSVVGEQGDSYEQYF. CDR3 nucleotides: TGCAGCGTTGTTGGGGAGCAGGGGGACTCCTACGAGCAGTACTTC.

CDR3 sequence (DNA): TGTGCCAGCCTACGTCTTGCAGCTTTCTTT. Protein sequence: CASLRLAAFF. V usage is TRBV2 and J usage is TRBJ1-1; D call uncertain. The length of the CDR3 is 10 residues. Per the germline V gene, CDR1 is SNHLY and CDR2 is FYNNEI. The germline V and J ends were trimmed by 8 bases and 10 bases, with 11 bases remaining between them.

This clone was recorded only once. The rearrangement joins TRBV10-1 to TRBJ2-7; D call uncertain. Looked up from germline, CDR1 is WNHNN and CDR2 is SYGVQD (reference sequence). Trimming removed 1 base from V and 0 bases from J, with 7 bases in between. The CDR3 consists of 14 residues. The CDR3 spells CASSEYGSSYEQYF. CDR3 DNA: TGCGCCAGCAGTGAGTACGGTAGCTCCTACGAGCAGTACTTC.

The chain recombines TRBV11-2 with TRBJ2-7, with D tentatively TRBD1 (6 bases). The germline CDR1 and CDR2 sequences are SGHAT and FQNNGV. V lost 1 base, J lost 0 bases, and 10 bases lay in between. The CDR3 is made up of 15 amino acids. The CDR3 sequence: CASSLASRGSYEQYF. For the CDR3, the DNA is TGTGCCAGCAGCTTAGCCTCCAGGGGCTCCTACGAGCAGTACTTC.